The clone carrying this T cell receptor beta chain was counted at least ten times. The source material, RNA transcripts, was used to amplify TCR beta CDR3 regions. The HTBI set primed first-round TCR CDR3 RT-PCR. From the multiplex PCR reads, TCRdb called clonotypes with MiXCR, one entry per CDR3 protein. The table has some 500,000 distinct CDR3 sequences, 13% to 15% seen once. The record originates from a study of T cells in Graves' hyperthyroidism and ophthalmopathy. In the study overall: Peripheral blood draws took place at initial diagnosis, ahead of any treatment.

V lost 7 bases and J 6 bases, leaving 18 bases between the germline ends. The germline gives CDR1 SEHNR, CDR2 FQNEAQ (reference sequence). The CDR3 loop spans 14 amino acids. The source of the PBMCs was over 8.5 ml of fresh peripheral blood. The sequence was collected from a woman under 30 with Graves' hyperthyroidism. Sequenced sample: blood. J is TRBJ1-1 and V is TRBV7-9; a weak D match, TRBD1 (5 bases). In DNA, the CDR3 is TGTGCCAGCATCAACTTCAGGGAGGCCTCTGAAGCTTTCTTT. This codes for CASINFREASEAFF.